This T cell receptor beta chain was sequenced during a study of T-cell memory formation after mild COVID-19. In the study overall: Clustering of TCRs was largely donor specific.

It was 5'RACE with constant-segment primers that produced the TCR alpha and TCR beta cDNA libraries, which carried sample barcodes and UMIs. TCRdb called the 5' RACE reads again in MiXCR, with one record for every CDR3 protein. The sample records around 100,000 distinct CDR3 sequences, 11% being singletons. Study-level results: Mainly CM and EM harbored the contracting CD4+ clones; mainly EMRA harbored the CD8+ ones.

At least ten counts were recorded for this clonotype. Its specificity is unknown. V dropped 4 bases and J dropped 13 bases, with 18 bases sitting between them. The CDR3 is 13 residues long. Germline values: CDR1 SGHRS, CDR2 YFSETQ. The sequenced sample consisted of PBMCs or a T cell subset sorted from them (not recorded which). V and J are TRBV5-1 and TRBJ2-4; D may be TRBD2 (5 bases). This sequence originates from a man younger than 30 who had mild COVID-19 (a few samples of this study predate the infection). Cell type and time point are not known. CDR3 nucleotides: TGCGCCAGCAGCCAGATGCGAGGGCAGGAGCAGTACTTC. Translating gives CASSQMRGQEQYF.